These 3 T cell receptor beta chains were all obtained from the same sample, sequenced in a study of T cell changes during pregnancy in multiple sclerosis. Produced via immunoSEQ multiplex PCR; TCRdb's table is partial and in-frame only. The table lists fewer than 45,000 clones, around 90% of them singletons. The sample consisted of CD4+ T cells from peripheral blood mononuclear cells, taken in the third trimester of pregnancy. These receptors were collected from a female donor in good health, enrolled as a control in a pregnancy study.

J is TRBJ1-6 and V is TRBV4-2; 9 nucleotides match TRBD1. The J segment lost 9 bases and the V segment lost 1 base, leaving 4 bases of the junction unmatched. The germline V gene encodes CDR1 LGHNA and CDR2 YNFKEQ. The CDR3 is made up of 15 amino acids. CDR3 nucleotides: TGTGCCAGCAGCCAAGGGCCGGGACAGGGTTCACCCCTCCACTTT. Residues: CASSQGPGQGSPLHF.

V gene TRBV7-2 combines with J gene TRBJ2-1; 8 bases are a match to TRBD2. The CDR3 is 17 residues long. The V gene end was trimmed by 6 bases and the J gene end by 7 bases; junction bases not matched to a gene: 17. Germline V lookup: CDR1 SGHTA, CDR2 FQGNSA. CDR3 in DNA: TGTGCCAGCAGTCGCCGGACGGGGGGGAATATGCAAAATGAGCAGTTCTTC. This translates into CASSRRTGGNMQNEQFF. Filled out from reference TRBV7-2 and TRBJ2-1, the complete variable domain reads GAGVSQSPSNKVTEKGKDVELRCDPISGHTALYWYRQSLGQGLEFLIYFQGNSAPDKSGLPSDRFSAERTGGSVSTLTIQRTQQEDSAVYLCASSRRTGGNMQNEQFFGPGTRLTVL.

This clone was recorded only once. The gene calls are TRBV30 and TRBJ2-3; a weak D match, TRBD2 (5 bases). The CDR3 is made up of 13 amino acids. V was pared by 4 bases and J by 0 bases, with 8 bases between. From germline, CDR1 is GTSNPN and CDR2 SVGIG (reference sequence). Here the CDR3 DNA reads TGTGCCTGGACACCGGGGAGCACAGATACGCAGTATTTT. It yields the protein CAWTPGSTDTQYF.